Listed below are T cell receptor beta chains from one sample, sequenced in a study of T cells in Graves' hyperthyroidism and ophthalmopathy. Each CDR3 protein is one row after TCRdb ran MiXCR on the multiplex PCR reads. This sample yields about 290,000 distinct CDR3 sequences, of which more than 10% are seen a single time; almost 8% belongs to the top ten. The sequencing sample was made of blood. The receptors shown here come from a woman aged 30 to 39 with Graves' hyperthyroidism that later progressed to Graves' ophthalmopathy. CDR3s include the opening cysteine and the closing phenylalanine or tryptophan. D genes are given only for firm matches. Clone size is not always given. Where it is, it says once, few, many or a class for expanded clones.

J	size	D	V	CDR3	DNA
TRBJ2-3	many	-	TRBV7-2	CASSLGRIRGTDTQYF	TGTGCCAGCAGCTTGGGTCGCATACGAGGCACAGATACGCAGTATTTT
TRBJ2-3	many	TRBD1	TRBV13	CASSSYQQGARDTQYF	TGTGCCAGCAGCTCATATCAACAGGGGGCAAGAGATACGCAGTATTTT
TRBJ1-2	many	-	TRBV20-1	CSAGDWTMEGYGYTF	TGCAGTGCTGGAGATTGGACTATGGAGGGGTATGGCTACACCTTC
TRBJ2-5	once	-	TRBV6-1	CASTAWETQYF	TGTGCCAGTACGGCGTGGGAGACCCAGTACTTC
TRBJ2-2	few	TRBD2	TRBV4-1	CASSQDPPRLAGNTGELFF	TGCGCCAGCAGCCAAGACCCTCCCCGTCTAGCGGGGAACACCGGGGAGCTGTTTTTT
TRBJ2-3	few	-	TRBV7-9	CASSLDLAVGTLRDTQYF	TGTGCCAGCAGCTTAGACTTAGCAGTCGGGACTCTTCGGGATACGCAGTATTTT
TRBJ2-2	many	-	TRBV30	CAWSIIWAVDTGELFF	TGTGCCTGGAGTATCATCTGGGCGGTTGACACCGGGGAGCTGTTTTTT
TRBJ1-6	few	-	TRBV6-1	CASSEKATAINSPLHF	TGTGCCAGCAGTGAAAAAGCTACGGCCATTAATTCACCCCTCCACTTT
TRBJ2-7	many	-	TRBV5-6	CASSLEWGSNYEQYF	TGTGCCAGCAGCTTGGAGTGGGGTTCGAATTACGAGCAGTACTTC
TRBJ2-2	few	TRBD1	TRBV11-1	CASSSPGQGVTGELFF	TGTGCCAGCAGCTCCCCGGGACAGGGGGTCACCGGGGAGCTGTTTTTT
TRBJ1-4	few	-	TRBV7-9	CASSYDRLTTNEKLFF	TGTGCCAGCAGCTATGACAGGCTAACAACTAATGAAAAACTGTTTTTT
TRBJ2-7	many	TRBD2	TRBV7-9	CASSPAAGGPTEQYF	TGTGCCAGCAGCCCCGCAGCGGGAGGGCCAACCGAGCAGTACTTC
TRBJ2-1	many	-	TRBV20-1	CSARKNYNEQFF	TGCAGTGCTAGGAAAAACTACAATGAGCAGTTCTTC
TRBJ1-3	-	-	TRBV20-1	CSARATGSGNTIYF	TGCAGTGCTAGAGCGACAGGCTCTGGAAACACCATATATTTT
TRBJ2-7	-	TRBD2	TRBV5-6	CASSVLHSGRFFEQYF	TGTGCCAGCAGCGTCCTCCATAGCGGGAGGTTTTTCGAGCAGTACTTC
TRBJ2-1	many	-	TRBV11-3	CASSLDAGSYNEQFF	TGTGCCAGCAGCTTAGATGCGGGCTCCTACAATGAGCAGTTCTTC
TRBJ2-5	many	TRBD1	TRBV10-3	CATSPSGTGRETQYF	TGTGCCACCAGCCCGTCCGGGACAGGACGGGAGACCCAGTACTTC
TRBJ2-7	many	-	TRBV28	CASRQGRVLGYEQYF	TGTGCCAGCAGACAGGGACGGGTCCTTGGGTACGAGCAGTACTTC
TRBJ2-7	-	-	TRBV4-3	CASSQDRQTSYEQYF	TGCGCCAGCAGCCAAGATCGACAGACGTCCTACGAGCAGTACTTC
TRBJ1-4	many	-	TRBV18	CASSPPNRETTNEKLFF	TGTGCCAGCTCACCACCGAACAGGGAGACAACTAATGAAAAACTGTTTTTT
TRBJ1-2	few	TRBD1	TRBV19	CASSTYPTGAGYGYTF	TGTGCCAGTAGTACCTACCCGACAGGGGCTGGCTATGGCTACACCTTC
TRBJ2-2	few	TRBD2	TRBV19	CASRTSGRANTGELFF	TGTGCCAGTAGAACTAGCGGGAGGGCGAACACCGGGGAGCTGTTTTTT
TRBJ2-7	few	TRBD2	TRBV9	CASSVGLAGNEQYF	TGTGCCAGCAGCGTAGGTCTAGCGGGGAACGAGCAGTACTTC
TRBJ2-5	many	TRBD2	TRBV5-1	CASSLEGLAGWQQQETQYF	TGCGCCAGCAGCTTGGAGGGACTAGCGGGATGGCAGCAACAAGAGACCCAGTACTTC
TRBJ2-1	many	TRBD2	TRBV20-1	CSARDASASGMNNEQFF	TGCAGTGCTAGAGATGCATCCGCCAGCGGGATGAATAATGAGCAGTTCTTC
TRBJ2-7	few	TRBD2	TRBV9	CASSVPVLAGGTWNEQYF	TGTGCCAGCAGCGTACCGGTACTGGCGGGAGGTACCTGGAACGAGCAGTACTTC
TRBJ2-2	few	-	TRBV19	CASSIEGVPGELFF	TGTGCCAGTAGTATTGAGGGGGTGCCCGGGGAGCTGTTTTTT
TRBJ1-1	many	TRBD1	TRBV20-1	CSARVRGLVNTEAFF	TGCAGTGCTAGAGTAAGGGGGCTGGTTAACACTGAAGCTTTCTTT
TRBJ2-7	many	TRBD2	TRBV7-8	CASSRGLEDIGPYYEQYF	TGTGCCAGCAGTCGCGGACTAGAAGACATCGGGCCGTACTACGAGCAGTACTTC
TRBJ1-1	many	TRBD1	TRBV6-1	CASSSRWDRGGNTEAFF	TGTGCCAGCAGTTCCCGTTGGGACAGGGGAGGGAACACTGAAGCTTTCTTT
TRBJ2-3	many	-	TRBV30	CAGSPAPRNTQYF	TGTGCCGGTTCCCCGGCCCCGAGAAATACGCAGTATTTT
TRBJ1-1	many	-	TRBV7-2	CASSLYENTEAFF	TGTGCCAGCAGCTTATACGAGAACACTGAAGCTTTCTTT
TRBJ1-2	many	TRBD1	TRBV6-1	CASSSTGKSYGYTF	TGTGCCAGCAGTTCGACAGGGAAGAGCTATGGCTACACCTTC
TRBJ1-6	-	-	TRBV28	CASSLPLETSSYNSPLHF	TGTGCCAGCAGCCTCCCTTTGGAGACGAGCTCCTATAATTCACCCCTCCACTTT
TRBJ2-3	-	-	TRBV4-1	CASSQERAGHWEDTQYF	TGCGCCAGCAGCCAAGAACGTGCAGGGCATTGGGAAGATACGCAGTATTTT
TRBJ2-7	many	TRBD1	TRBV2	CASDRGYEQYF	TGTGCCAGTGACAGGGGCTACGAGCAGTACTTC
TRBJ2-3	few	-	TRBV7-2	CASSVKDTQYF	TGTGCCAGCAGCGTAAAAGATACGCAGTATTTT